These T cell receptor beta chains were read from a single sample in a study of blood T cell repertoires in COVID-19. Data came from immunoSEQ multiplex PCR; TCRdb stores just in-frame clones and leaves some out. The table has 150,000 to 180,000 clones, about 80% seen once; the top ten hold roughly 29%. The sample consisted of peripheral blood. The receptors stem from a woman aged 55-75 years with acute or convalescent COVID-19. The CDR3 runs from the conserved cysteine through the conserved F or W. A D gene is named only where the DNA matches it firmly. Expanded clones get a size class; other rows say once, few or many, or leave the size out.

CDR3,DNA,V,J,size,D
CASSLTGQMNEKLFF,TGTGCCAGCAGCTTGACGGGACAGATGAATGAAAAACTGTTTTTT,TRBV5-4,TRBJ1-4,NA,TRBD1
CAGPPGSGDTQYF,TGTGCCGGCCCCCCCGGGTCGGGAGATACGCAGTATTTT,TRBV2,TRBJ2-3,once,NA
CASSYLFREKLFF,TGTGCCAGCAGTTACTTGTTCCGGGAAAAACTGTTTTTT,TRBV6-5,TRBJ1-4,NA,NA
CASSRRTGRDQPQHF,TGTGCCAGCAGCCGAAGGACAGGGAGGGATCAGCCCCAGCATTTT,TRBV5-8,TRBJ1-5,NA,TRBD1
CASTPFGRPPNYGYTF,TGTGCCAGCACCCCATTCGGGAGACCCCCTAACTATGGCTACACCTTC,TRBV28,TRBJ1-2,NA,NA
CASSPSTAANTEAFF,TGTGCCAGCAGTCCCTCCACAGCAGCGAACACTGAAGCTTTCTTT,TRBV28,TRBJ1-1,NA,NA
CASRPEGAGAFF,TGTGCCAGCAGGCCTGAGGGGGCTGGAGCTTTCTTT,TRBV2,TRBJ1-1,few,TRBD1
CASSIWGLAFF,TGTGCCAGTAGTATCTGGGGGCTCGCTTTCTTT,TRBV19,TRBJ1-1,NA,NA
CASSSDRGSANYGYTF,TGCGCCAGCAGCTCGGACAGGGGGTCAGCTAACTATGGCTACACCTTC,TRBV5-1,TRBJ1-2,NA,TRBD1
CASSQDTTAPYEQYF,TGCGCCAGCAGCCAAGATACGACAGCTCCCTACGAGCAGTACTTC,TRBV4-1,TRBJ2-7,few,NA
CASSLTGTRQPQHF,TGTGCCAGCAGCTTAACAGGGACAAGACAGCCCCAGCATTTT,TRBV5-8,TRBJ1-5,once,NA
CASRGLAGGQYNEQFF,TGTGCCAGCCGTGGACTAGCGGGGGGCCAATACAATGAGCAGTTCTTC,TRBV28,TRBJ2-1,NA,TRBD2
CASGDRVLTEAFF,TGTGCCAGCGGGGACAGGGTTTTAACTGAAGCTTTCTTT,TRBV27,TRBJ1-1,once,TRBD1
CASSPGTATEAFF,TGTGCCAGCAGTCCTGGGACAGCCACTGAAGCTTTCTTT,TRBV21-1,TRBJ1-1,NA,NA
CAWIDPGTGPNYGYTF,TGTGCCTGGATAGACCCCGGGACAGGCCCCAACTATGGCTACACCTTC,TRBV30,TRBJ1-2,NA,TRBD1
CASGPGVSEAFF,TGTGCCAGCGGGCCAGGGGTTTCTGAAGCTTTCTTT,TRBV6-5,TRBJ1-1,few,NA
CSASTQPVNYGYTF,TGCAGTGCTAGTACACAGCCCGTTAACTATGGCTACACCTTC,TRBV20-1,TRBJ1-2,NA,NA
CASGGRQGTGYTF,TGTGCCAGCGGCGGTCGGCAGGGTACTGGCTACACCTTC,TRBV7-3,TRBJ1-2,NA,NA
CASSWGGAPSSYNEQFF,TGTGCCAGTAGTTGGGGTGGGGCCCCGAGCTCCTACAATGAGCAGTTCTTC,TRBV19,TRBJ2-1,NA,NA
CAWSGTEFQPQHF,TGTGCCTGGAGTGGGACAGAGTTCCAGCCCCAGCATTTT,TRBV30,TRBJ1-5,once,NA
CASSSTGTGTHGYTF,TGCGCCAGCAGCTCAACCGGGACAGGGACTCATGGCTACACCTTC,TRBV5-1,TRBJ1-2,NA,TRBD1
CASTEIATNEKLFF,TGTGCCAGCACGGAGATTGCAACTAATGAAAAACTGTTTTTT,TRBV2,TRBJ1-4,NA,NA
CASLIRDKSSGNTIYF,TGTGCCAGCCTGATTAGAGACAAGAGCTCTGGAAACACCATATATTTT,TRBV11-3,TRBJ1-3,once,NA
CASSHLGGGGNQPQHF,TGCGCCAGCAGCCACCTGGGAGGGGGAGGCAATCAGCCCCAGCATTTT,TRBV4-1,TRBJ1-5,NA,NA
CAWSSGAGEKLFF,TGTGCCTGGAGTTCAGGCGCTGGTGAAAAACTGTTTTTT,TRBV30,TRBJ1-4,NA,NA
CATSAGQQGEKLFF,TGTGCCACCAGTGCAGGCCAGCAGGGGGAAAAACTGTTTTTT,TRBV24-1,TRBJ1-4,many,NA
CATSRSGGTGVRAEAFF,TGTGCCACCAGCAGATCCGGGGGGACAGGGGTTAGGGCTGAAGCTTTCTTT,TRBV15,TRBJ1-1,NA,TRBD1
CASSHRQGRSFTEAFF,TGTGCCAGCAGTCACAGACAGGGACGGAGTTTTACTGAAGCTTTCTTT,TRBV7-9,TRBJ1-1,NA,TRBD1
CASSHVVALAGATDTQYF,TGTGCCAGCAGCCACGTAGTGGCCCTAGCGGGGGCCACAGATACGCAGTATTTT,TRBV9,TRBJ2-3,once,TRBD2
CATSGSNRETSYNEQFF,TGTGCCACCAGTGGTTCAAACAGGGAGACGTCCTACAATGAGCAGTTCTTC,TRBV24-1,TRBJ2-1,NA,NA
CASSFLLGTQYF,TGTGCCAGCAGCTTCCTCCTCGGTACGCAGTATTTT,TRBV7-2,TRBJ2-3,NA,NA
CASSPDGSPDSEQFF,TGTGCCAGCTCACCGGACGGGTCCCCAGACAGTGAGCAGTTCTTC,TRBV18,TRBJ2-1,NA,NA
CASSQTVNTEAFF,TGTGCCAGTAGTCAGACAGTGAACACTGAAGCTTTCTTT,TRBV19,TRBJ1-1,few,NA
CASSPFMNTEAFF,TGTGCCAGTAGTCCCTTTATGAACACTGAAGCTTTCTTT,TRBV19,TRBJ1-1,NA,NA
CASFGRGHTEAFF,TGTGCCAGCTTCGGCAGGGGGCACACTGAAGCTTTCTTT,TRBV27,TRBJ1-1,NA,TRBD1
CASSLTPSPGSGNTIYF,TGTGCCAGCAGCTTGACCCCCTCCCCCGGCTCTGGAAACACCATATATTTT,TRBV5-5,TRBJ1-3,NA,NA
CASSQGQLQETQYF,TGCGCCAGCAGCCAAGGGCAGTTACAAGAGACCCAGTACTTC,TRBV4-1,TRBJ2-5,NA,NA
CASSPTERPQGNGYTF,TGTGCCAGCAGCCCCACGGAGAGGCCGCAGGGCAATGGCTACACCTTC,TRBV3-1/TRBV3-2,TRBJ1-2,once,NA
CASRGGPATNEKLFF,TGCGCCAGCAGAGGGGGCCCTGCAACTAATGAAAAACTGTTTTTT,TRBV10-2,TRBJ1-4,NA,TRBD1
CASSPGWTDTQYF,TGTGCCAGCAGTCCCGGGTGGACAGATACGCAGTATTTT,TRBV6-5,TRBJ2-3,NA,NA
CAWSVSSYTEAFF,TGTGCCTGGAGTGTTAGTTCCTACACTGAAGCTTTCTTT,TRBV30,TRBJ1-1,NA,NA
CASSRTGSGNTIYF,TGTGCCAGCAGCCGGACAGGGTCTGGAAACACCATATATTTT,TRBV7-3,TRBJ1-3,NA,TRBD1
CASSIAPRRGDTQYF,TGTGCCAGTAGTATAGCCCCTAGACGGGGAGATACGCAGTATTTT,TRBV19,TRBJ2-3,NA,NA
CAWSVGGSNQPQHF,TGTGCCTGGAGTGTCGGAGGGAGCAATCAGCCCCAGCATTTT,TRBV30,TRBJ1-5,NA,NA
CSVDTGLNRDF,TGCAGCGTTGATACGGGACTTAATCGGGACTTC,TRBV29-1,TRBJ2-7,NA,NA